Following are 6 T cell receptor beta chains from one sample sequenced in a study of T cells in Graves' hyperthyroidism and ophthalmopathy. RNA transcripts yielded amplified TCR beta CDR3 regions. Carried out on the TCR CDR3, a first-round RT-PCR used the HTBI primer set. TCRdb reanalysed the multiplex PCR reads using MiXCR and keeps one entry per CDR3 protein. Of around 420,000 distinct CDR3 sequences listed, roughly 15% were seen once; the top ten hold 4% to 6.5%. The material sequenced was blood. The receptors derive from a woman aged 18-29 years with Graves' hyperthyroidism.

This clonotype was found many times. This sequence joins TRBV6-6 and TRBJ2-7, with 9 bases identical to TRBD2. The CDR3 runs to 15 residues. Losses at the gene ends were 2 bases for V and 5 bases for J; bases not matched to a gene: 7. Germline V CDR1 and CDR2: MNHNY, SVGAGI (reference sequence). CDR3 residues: CASSYEAGGANEQYF. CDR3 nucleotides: TGTGCCAGCAGTTACGAAGCGGGAGGAGCTAACGAGCAGTACTTC.

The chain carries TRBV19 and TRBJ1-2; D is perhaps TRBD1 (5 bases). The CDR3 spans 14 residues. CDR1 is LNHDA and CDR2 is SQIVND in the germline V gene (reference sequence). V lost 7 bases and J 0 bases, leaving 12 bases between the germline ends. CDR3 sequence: CASMRDGANYGYTF. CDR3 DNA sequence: TGTGCCAGTATGAGGGACGGTGCTAACTATGGCTACACCTTC.

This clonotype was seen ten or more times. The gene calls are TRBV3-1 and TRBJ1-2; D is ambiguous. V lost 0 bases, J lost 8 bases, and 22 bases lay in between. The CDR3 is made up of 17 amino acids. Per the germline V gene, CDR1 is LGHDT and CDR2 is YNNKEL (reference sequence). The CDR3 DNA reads TGTGCCAGCAGCCAAGATCGGGCAGGTGGAATAGTAGAAGGCTACACCTTC. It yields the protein CASSQDRAGGIVEGYTF.

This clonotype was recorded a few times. CDR3 protein: CASSLSDLVFYNEQFF. The CDR3 bases are TGTGCCAGCAGTTTAAGCGACTTGGTCTTCTACAATGAGCAGTTCTTC. The chain recombines TRBV28 with TRBJ2-1; D is unclear. CDR3 length equals 16 residues. Looked up from germline, CDR1 is MDHEN and CDR2 is SYDVKM. V dropped 2 bases and J dropped 3 bases, with 14 bases sitting between them.

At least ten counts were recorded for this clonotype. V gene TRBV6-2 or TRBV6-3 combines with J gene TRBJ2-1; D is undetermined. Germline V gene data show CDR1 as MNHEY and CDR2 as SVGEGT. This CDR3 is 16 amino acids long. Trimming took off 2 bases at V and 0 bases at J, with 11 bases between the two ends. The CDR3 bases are TGTGCCAGCAGTTACGTGATGGGCGGCTCCTACAATGAGCAGTTCTTC. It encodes CASSYVMGGSYNEQFF.

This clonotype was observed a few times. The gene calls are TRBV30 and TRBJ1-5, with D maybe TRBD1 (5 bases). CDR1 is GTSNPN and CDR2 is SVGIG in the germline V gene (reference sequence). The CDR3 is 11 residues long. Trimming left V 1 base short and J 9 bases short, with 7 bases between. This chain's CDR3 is CAWSERGPQHF. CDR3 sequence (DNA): TGTGCCTGGAGTGAAAGGGGGCCCCAGCATTTT.